This T cell receptor beta chain is drawn from a study of T cell responses to AZD1222 COVID-19 vaccine. As for the study in general: Both about-4-week and about-12-week second-dose recipients were combined.

To note about this clone: The target antigen is unknown.

Study-wide findings and caveats: Vaccine-associated CD4 TCRs ranged over spike, dominating at 160-218 and 743-854. In a largely white British group with more females than males, clonal diversity was possibly underestimated. Only six AZD1222 recipients tested seropositive at baseline.

The method was immunoSEQ multiplex PCR; TCRdb's version includes in-frame clones alone and lacks a portion of them. The sample shows 70,000 to 85,000 clones, 65% to 85% of them seen only once. The length of the CDR3 is 13 residues. V dropped 5 bases and J dropped 8 bases, with 14 bases sitting between them. Germline V CDR1 and CDR2: SGHVS, FQNEAQ. Material: peripheral blood, obtained on day 0 of AZD1222 vaccination. The TCR comes from an adult in good health. The chain carries TRBV7-8 and TRBJ2-3; D is possibly TRBD1 or TRBD2 (5 bases each). The CDR3 DNA reads as TGTGCCAGCAGCCGGGACCTGGCAGGTACGCAGTATTTT. It specifies CASSRDLAGTQYF.